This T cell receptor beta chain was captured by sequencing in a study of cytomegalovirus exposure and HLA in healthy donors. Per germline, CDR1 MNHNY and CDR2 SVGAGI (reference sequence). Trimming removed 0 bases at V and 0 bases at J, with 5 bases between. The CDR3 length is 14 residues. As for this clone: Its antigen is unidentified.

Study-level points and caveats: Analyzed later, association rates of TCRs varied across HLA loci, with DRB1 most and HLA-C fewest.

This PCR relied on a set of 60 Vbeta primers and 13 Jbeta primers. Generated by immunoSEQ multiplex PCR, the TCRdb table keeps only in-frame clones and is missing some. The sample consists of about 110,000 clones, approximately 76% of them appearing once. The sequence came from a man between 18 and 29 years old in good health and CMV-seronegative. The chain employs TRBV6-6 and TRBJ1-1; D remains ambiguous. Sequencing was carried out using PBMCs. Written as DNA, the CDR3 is TGTGCCAGCAGTTACTCCCGGGTGAACACTGAAGCTTTCTTT. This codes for CASSYSRVNTEAFF.